The present T cell receptor beta chain was sequenced within a study of T cell responses to AZD1222 COVID-19 vaccine. Assay: immunoSEQ multiplex PCR; the TCRdb copy retains only in-frame clones and omits some. This sample has 150,000 to 190,000 clones, with 90% found just once. Second doses were pooled across both intervals (about 4 or about 12 weeks). Study-wide points: Regions left unmutated in variants are reportedly the target of nearly half of spike-specific TCRs.

A remark on this clone: The antigen is undetermined.

Trimming cost V 2 bases and J 8 bases, with 18 bases left between them. The CDR3 has 15 amino acids. Germline-derived CDR1 and CDR2 are MNHEY and SMNVEV (reference sequence). The material sequenced was peripheral blood, taken 28 days after the second AZD1222 dose. The J gene is TRBJ1-2, the V gene TRBV27; D is possibly TRBD1 (6 bases). This sequence was found in an adult who received the AZD1222 COVID-19 vaccine. This chain's CDR3 is CASSLRIRGAYGYTF. CDR3 coding DNA: TGTGCCAGCAGTTTACGGATTCGGGGGGCTTACGGCTACACCTTC.